Following are 31 T cell receptor beta chains from one sample sequenced in a study of T-cell memory formation after mild COVID-19. MiXCR, applied by TCRdb to the 5' RACE reads, yields one record per CDR3 protein. The sample has some 490,000 distinct CDR3 sequences; roughly 20% are singletons. Sequenced sample: PBMCs or a T cell subset sorted from them (not recorded which). The source is an adult woman who had mild COVID-19 (a few samples of this study predate the infection). Cell type and time point are not known.

This clonotype was seen a few times. This chain links TRBV11-3 with TRBJ2-1; TRBD2 might be the D (5 bases). The V end lost 5 bases, the J end lost 8 bases, and 25 bases lay between the germline ends. CDR3 length: 17 amino acids. Germline CDR1 SGHNT, CDR2 YENEEA. CDR3 sequence: CASSPNPRRGAVYEQFF. The CDR3 nucleotides read TGTGCCAGCAGCCCGAACCCGAGGCGTGGAGCGGTCTATGAGCAGTTCTTC.

V gene TRBV5-4 combines with J gene TRBJ1-2, with 9 bases fitting TRBD1. The germline gives CDR1 SGHNT, CDR2 YYREEE (reference sequence). The CDR3 length is 15 residues. The J segment lost 5 bases and the V segment lost 3 bases, leaving 8 bases of the junction unmatched. The CDR3 DNA is TGTGCCAGCAGCTACGCCGGGACAGGGTTATATGGCTACACCTTC. Its translation is CASSYAGTGLYGYTF.

This clonotype has more than one count but fewer than ten. The rearrangement links TRBV4-1 to TRBJ2-3; D may be TRBD1 or TRBD2 (5 bases each). The V end was cut by 5 bases, the J end by 3 bases, with 12 bases between. In germline, CDR1 is MGHRA, CDR2 YSYEKL. The CDR3 is 14 residues long. The CDR3 reads CASSGGIATDTQYF. For the CDR3, the DNA is TGCGCCAGCAGCGGGGGAATAGCTACAGATACGCAGTATTTT.

This clonotype was counted only a few times. This chain's CDR3 is CSVVSPQETQYF. The CDR3 DNA reads as TGCAGCGTTGTGTCACCACAAGAGACCCAGTACTTC. The chain employs TRBV29-1 and TRBJ2-5; D remains ambiguous. V was trimmed by 4 bases and J by 2 bases, leaving 8 bases between them. This CDR3 comprises 12 residues. Germline V gene data show CDR1 as SQVTM and CDR2 as ANQGSEA. The full variable domain, rest sourced from reference TRBV29-1 and TRBJ2-5, is SAVISQKPSRDICQRGTSLTIQCQVDSQVTMMFWYRQQPGQSLTLIATANQGSEATYESGFVIDKFPISRPNLTFSTLTVSNMSPEDSSIYLCSVVSPQETQYFGPGTRLLVL.

This clonotype was observed a handful of times. The rearrangement joins TRBV4-1 to TRBJ2-7, with 14 bases matching TRBD2. The CDR3 spans 18 residues. The germline V gene has CDR1 MGHRA and CDR2 YSYEKL. The ends lost 4 bases at V and 1 base at J; junction bases unmatched: 9. CDR3 sequence reads: CASSPGLAGDLGSYEQYF. CDR3 sequence (DNA): TGCGCCAGCAGCCCGGGACTAGCGGGGGACCTAGGATCCTACGAGCAGTACTTC.

There are a few counts of this clonotype. The V gene is TRBV20-1, the J gene TRBJ2-5, with 12 bases matching TRBD2. CDR3 size: 13 residues. V was pared by 5 bases and J by 7 bases, with 5 bases of the junction left unmatched. Germline V gives CDR1 DFQATT, CDR2 SNEGSKA (reference sequence). The CDR3 DNA sequence: TGCAGTGCTCGGACTAGCGGGGTTTGGACCCAGTACTTC. Translating it yields CSARTSGVWTQYF.

This clonotype was seen at least ten times. The rearrangement links TRBV3-1 to TRBJ2-5; no clear D gene. The CDR3 is 16 amino acids. Trimming stripped 1 base from V and 2 bases from J, with 14 bases between. In germline, CDR1 is LGHDT, CDR2 YNNKEL (reference sequence). Here the CDR3 reads CASSQGMALRQETQYF. CDR3 in DNA: TGTGCCAGCAGCCAAGGGATGGCGCTCCGACAAGAGACCCAGTACTTC.

This clonotype appeared a single time. The V gene is TRBV21-1, the J gene TRBJ2-1; TRBD1 reflects the table's D call only, with no check against the DNA. TRBV21-1 is listed as a pseudogene. The CDR3 is 15 residues long. The CDR3 region has the DNA TGTGCCAGCAGCAAATTCCTAGAGACCGGGAATGAGCAGTTCTTC. This encodes CASSKFLETGNEQFF.

The V call is TRBV3-1, the J call TRBJ1-1, with TRBD1 as a possible D gene (5 bases). V dropped 0 bases and J dropped 0 bases, with 17 bases sitting between them. The length of the CDR3 is 18 residues. Per germline, CDR1 LGHDT and CDR2 YNNKEL (reference sequence). The CDR3 nucleotides read TGTGCCAGCAGCCAAGATCCACAGCAGGGCCGCATGAACACTGAAGCTTTCTTT. Translated: CASSQDPQQGRMNTEAFF.

V usage is TRBV3-1 and J usage is TRBJ2-3; D is undetermined. The CDR3 is 19 amino acids. Trimming pared 4 bases from V and 1 base from J, leaving 24 bases between. Per germline, CDR1 LGHDT and CDR2 YNNKEL (reference sequence). This chain's CDR3 is CASSPKTPQTLMGTDTQYF. The CDR3 nucleotides read TGTGCCAGCAGCCCCAAGACGCCCCAGACTTTGATGGGCACAGATACGCAGTATTTT.

The chain couples TRBV6-2 or TRBV6-3 to TRBJ1-1; no definite D call. The V gene lost 2 bases and the J gene lost 6 bases, with 7 bases spanning the gap. CDR3 length equals 12 residues. Germline lookup yields CDR1 MNHEY and CDR2 SVGEGT. The DNA of the CDR3 is TGTGCCAGCAGTTACCCATCCCCTGAAGCTTTCTTT. Translation: CASSYPSPEAFF.

This clonotype has more than one count but fewer than ten. The chain uses TRBV20-1 and TRBJ2-5; D is possibly TRBD2 (5 bases). With 4 bases removed from V and 3 bases from J, the gap between germline ends came to 15 bases. This CDR3 region has 14 residues. Looked up from germline, CDR1 is DFQATT and CDR2 is SNEGSKA (reference sequence). The CDR3: CSANRGGREETQYF. The CDR3 nucleotides read TGCAGTGCTAACCGTGGAGGCAGAGAAGAGACCCAGTACTTC.

The chain couples TRBV15 to TRBJ1-5; D call uncertain. Germline V lookup: CDR1 LNHNV, CDR2 YYDKDF (reference sequence). CDR3 size: 14 residues. V lost 1 base and J 0 bases, leaving 4 bases between the germline ends. Here the CDR3 DNA reads TGTGCCACCAGCAGAGGGGATAGCAATCAGCCCCAGCATTTT. Translation: CATSRGDSNQPQHF.

In its sample, this clonotype was seen a few times. The chain joins TRBV7-6 to TRBJ2-1, with TRBD2 identical over 10 bases. This CDR3 has 20 residues. Per germline, CDR1 SGHVS and CDR2 FNYEAQ. V dropped 5 bases and J dropped 0; count of bases not matched to a gene: 16. The CDR3 sequence is CASSPLPGTSDLSSYNEQFF. CDR3 DNA: TGTGCCAGCAGCCCCCTACCCGGGACTAGCGACTTGAGCTCCTACAATGAGCAGTTCTTC.

The chain uses TRBV5-1 and TRBJ2-2; 7 nucleotides line up with TRBD2. The CDR3 sequence is 16 residues long. The V gene end was trimmed by 4 bases and the J gene end by 2 bases; junction bases not matched to a gene: 8. CDR1 and CDR2 (germline): SGHRS, YFSETQ. The CDR3 DNA follows: TGCGCCAGCAGCCCCCCGGGACTATCAAACACCGGGGAGCTGTTTTTT. This sequence encodes CASSPPGLSNTGELFF.

The rearrangement links TRBV5-8 to TRBJ2-7, with 12 bases fitting TRBD1. Germline V lookup: CDR1 SGHTS, CDR2 YDEGEE. This CDR3 comprises 14 residues. Trimming removed 6 bases from V and 6 bases from J; junction bases left unmatched: 7. The CDR3 region is CASTSRDRGPEQYV. CDR3 in DNA: TGTGCCAGCACCTCCCGGGACAGGGGGCCCGAGCAGTACGTC.

In its sample, this clonotype was seen a few times. The V and J genes are TRBV29-1 and TRBJ1-2; tentative D call: TRBD1 (5 bases). Germline V gives CDR1 SQVTM, CDR2 ANQGSEA. This CDR3 region has 14 residues. The V end lost 1 base, the J end lost 4 bases, and 13 bases lay between the germline ends. DNA for the CDR3: TGCAGCGTTGAAGCGGGGGGGGACCCCTATGGCTACACCTTC. Translated, it gives CSVEAGGDPYGYTF.

This clonotype was counted only a few times. Possible read error: a much larger clone is one base away. The J gene is TRBJ2-3, the V gene TRBV6-4; the match to TRBD1 covers 9 bases. This CDR3 contains 15 residues. From germline, CDR1 is MRHNA and CDR2 SNTAGT. CDR3 nucleotides: TGTGCCAGCAGTGATACAACAGGGGGCACAGATACGAAGTATTTT. Amino acid sequence: CASSDTTGGTDTKYF.

This clonotype was observed a handful of times. The gene calls are TRBV6-2 or TRBV6-3 and TRBJ2-2; the match to TRBD2 covers 10 bases. Looked up from germline, CDR1 is MNHEY and CDR2 is SVGEGT. CDR3 length: 17 amino acids. V trimming: 6 bases; J trimming: 1 base; junction bases outside the gene matches: 8. This CDR3 reads CASSLSGLAVNTGELFF. The DNA for the CDR3 is TGTGCCAGCAGCCTCTCCGGACTAGCGGTGAACACCGGGGAGCTGTTTTTT.

This clonotype was seen only a few times. The chain combines TRBV5-1 with TRBJ2-4, with 8 bases that match TRBD1. J gave up 6 bases and V 4 bases, and 12 bases lay outside the gene matches. Germline assignment: CDR1 SGHRS and CDR2 YFSETQ. This CDR3 is built from 16 residues. The CDR3 sequence: CASSIGQGPQGNIQYF. The CDR3 DNA sequence: TGCGCCAGCAGCATAGGACAGGGCCCTCAGGGAAACATTCAGTACTTC.

This chain joins TRBV5-1 and TRBJ2-2; D ambiguous. This CDR3 spans 13 amino acids. The germline CDR1 and CDR2 sequences are SGHRS and YFSETQ. Trimming removed 4 bases from V and 5 bases from J, with 9 bases in between. The CDR3 region is CASSPAPTGELFF. In nucleotides, the CDR3 is TGCGCCAGCAGCCCCGCACCGACCGGGGAGCTGTTTTTT.

This chain joins TRBV5-1 and TRBJ2-5; TRBD2 is a possible D gene (6 bases). This CDR3 is built from 16 residues. The germline CDR1 and CDR2 sequences are SGHRS and YFSETQ. V gave up 2 bases and J gave up 4 bases, with 18 bases separating them. CDR3 sequence: CASSLKSAGGRETQYF. In DNA form, the CDR3 reads TGCGCCAGCAGCTTAAAATCAGCGGGCGGTCGAGAGACCCAGTACTTC. Full variable domain (remainder filled in from reference TRBV5-1 and TRBJ2-5): KAGVTQTPRYLIKTRGQQVTLSCSPISGHRSVSWYQQTPGQGLQFLFEYFSETQRNKGNFPGRFSGRQFSNSRSEMNVSTLELGDSALYLCASSLKSAGGRETQYFGPGTRLLVL.

V and J are TRBV7-3 and TRBJ1-1; 8 positions agree with TRBD1. This CDR3 comprises 14 residues. The germline CDR1 and CDR2 sequences are SGHTA and FQGTGA. Trimming removed 4 bases from V and 4 bases from J; junction bases left unmatched: 5. The CDR3 is CASSSRGLSTEAFF. In DNA form, the CDR3 reads TGTGCCAGCAGCTCCAGGGGGCTGAGCACTGAAGCTTTCTTT.

The J gene is TRBJ2-5, the V gene TRBV15; no firm D call. Trimming cost V 0 bases and J 0 bases, with 11 bases left between them. The CDR3 contains 16 residues. From germline, CDR1 is LNHNV and CDR2 YYDKDF (reference sequence). The CDR3 loop is CATSRDPAKHQETQYF. CDR3 in DNA: TGTGCCACCAGCAGAGATCCGGCTAAGCACCAAGAGACCCAGTACTTC.

This clonotype was seen more than once but under ten times. The chain employs TRBV5-1 and TRBJ1-4; D call uncertain. The CDR3 length is 14 residues. Trimming stripped 0 bases from V and 3 bases from J, with 6 bases between. CDR1 SGHRS and CDR2 YFSETQ come from the germline V gene. CDR3 protein: CASSLGVANEKLFF. In DNA, the CDR3 is TGCGCCAGCAGCTTGGGAGTGGCTAATGAAAAACTGTTTTTT.

This clonotype was counted many times. The rearrangement uses TRBV3-1 and TRBJ2-1; tentative D call: TRBD1 (6 bases). The germline V gene has CDR1 LGHDT and CDR2 YNNKEL (reference sequence). CDR3 length: 18 residues. V shed 4 bases and J shed 5 bases, with 24 bases lying between them. For the CDR3, the DNA is TGTGCCAGCAGCCGATCTAAAAGGGGGACAATCATCAACAATGAGCAGTTCTTC. Protein: CASSRSKRGTIINNEQFF.

V and J are TRBV7-2 and TRBJ1-3; D remains ambiguous. The V gene's germline CDR1 is SGHTA and CDR2 FQGNSA. V lost 4 bases to trimming and J lost 0 bases, with 16 bases between them. This CDR3 spans 17 amino acids. As DNA, the CDR3 is TGTGCCAGCAGCTACACATTTTCGTCTAACTCTGGAAACACCATATATTTT. It specifies CASSYTFSSNSGNTIYF.

This clonotype came up a few times. The CDR3 is CASALDRATDTQYF. DNA for the CDR3: TGCGCCAGCGCCCTCGACAGGGCCACAGATACGCAGTATTTT. The V call is TRBV5-1, the J call TRBJ2-3; 7 bases are a match to TRBD1. This CDR3 is 14 amino acids long. Germline CDR1 SGHRS, CDR2 YFSETQ. V lost 7 bases and J lost 2; bases outside the gene matches: 7.

This clonotype has more than one count but fewer than ten. The rearrangement links TRBV11-2 to TRBJ2-1, with D maybe TRBD2 (5 bases). V dropped 3 bases and J dropped 7 bases, with 13 bases sitting between them. Germline values: CDR1 SGHAT, CDR2 FQNNGV. There are 14 residues in the CDR3. CDR3 bases: TGTGCCAGCAGCTTTTCGGGCCGGGGAAATGAGCAGTTCTTC. This translates into CASSFSGRGNEQFF.

CDR3 nucleotides: TGTGCCATCAGTGAAGGGACAGGGATTTCTGGCTACACCTTC. As protein: CAISEGTGISGYTF. This chain uses TRBV10-3 with TRBJ1-2; 9 bases fit TRBD1. The V segment lost 3 bases and the J segment 7 bases; nucleotides outside the gene matches: 6. This CDR3 region has 14 residues. CDR1 and CDR2 (germline): ENHRY, SYGVKD.

CDR3 coding DNA: TGTGCCAGCAGCTTAACGGGTAGCGGGGGGCTCGATGAGCAGTTCTTC. Amino acids: CASSLTGSGGLDEQFF. This sequence joins TRBV7-3 and TRBJ2-1; 10 bases agree with TRBD2. Germline V gene data show CDR1 as SGHTA and CDR2 as FQGTGA. The V segment lost 0 bases and the J segment 8 bases; nucleotides outside the gene matches: 7. The CDR3 has 16 amino acids.